This T cell receptor (beta chain) was captured in a study of T-cell reconstitution after alpha-beta-depleted transplantation in children. CDR3 size: 16 residues. V gave up 3 bases and J gave up 2 bases, with 15 bases separating them. Study observations and caveats: A year had passed since transplant, and T-cell counts and diversity by then came mostly from newly produced T cells. Several hundred expanded graft clones reportedly gave rise to the alpha-beta T cells present about two months after transplant. Elevated TCRbeta diversity at day 60 was traced, in some patients, to surviving recipient T cells and thymic progenitors.

Unique molecular identifiers tagged the TCRbeta library. TCRdb processed the PCR reads anew with MiXCR; each CDR3 protein has one entry. Of hundreds of thousands of distinct CDR3 sequences in the sample, just over 7.5% were seen once. This clonotype was counted between two and nine times. Its antigen is still unknown. This chain joins TRBV12-3 or TRBV12-4 and TRBJ2-3, with D perhaps matching TRBD2 (7 bases). The sequence came from a female patient aged 2-15 years who had a stem cell transplant for Fanconi anemia, so the T cells may come from the graft donor. The specimen comprised peripheral blood, sampled 360 days after TCRalphabeta/CD19-depleted stem cell transplant. The CDR3 reads CASSFLWGGHTDTQYF. The CDR3 DNA reads as TGTGCCAGCAGTTTCTTGTGGGGGGGCCACACAGATACGCAGTATTTT.